The 2 T cell receptor beta chains reported below all come from one sample, sequenced in a study of read filtering for tumor transcriptome and immune sequencing. Molecular barcoded adaptors covering alpha/delta and beta/gamma chains were used on approximately 440 ng RNA. TCRdb passed the reads through MiXCR, listing each CDR3 protein once. This sample has 35,000 to 50,000 distinct CDR3 sequences, with around 20% found just once. Sample: a population of CD138-negative cells sorted from bone marrow. The origin of the receptors is a donor at least 40 years old with multiple myeloma.

This clonotype has a count of ten or more. J is TRBJ2-7 and V is TRBV7-2; D gene unclear. The V end was cut by 1 base, the J end by 2 bases, with 9 bases between. The germline V gene has CDR1 SGHTA and CDR2 FQGNSA. The CDR3 contains 14 residues. The DNA of the CDR3 is TGTGCCAGCAGCTTAGGAGTCAACCCCTACGAGCAGTACTTC. This translates into CASSLGVNPYEQYF.

This clonotype was seen repeatedly, ten times or more. The gene calls are TRBV6-6 and TRBJ2-2; 14 positions agree with TRBD2. Germline CDR1 is MNHNY and CDR2 is SVGAGI (reference sequence). The CDR3 totals 16 residues. V gave up 9 bases and J gave up 5 bases; unmatched junction bases: 8. The CDR3 sequence: CASSGTSGSSTGELFF. As DNA, the CDR3 is TGTGCCAGTTCCGGGACTAGCGGGAGTTCGACCGGGGAGCTGTTTTTT.